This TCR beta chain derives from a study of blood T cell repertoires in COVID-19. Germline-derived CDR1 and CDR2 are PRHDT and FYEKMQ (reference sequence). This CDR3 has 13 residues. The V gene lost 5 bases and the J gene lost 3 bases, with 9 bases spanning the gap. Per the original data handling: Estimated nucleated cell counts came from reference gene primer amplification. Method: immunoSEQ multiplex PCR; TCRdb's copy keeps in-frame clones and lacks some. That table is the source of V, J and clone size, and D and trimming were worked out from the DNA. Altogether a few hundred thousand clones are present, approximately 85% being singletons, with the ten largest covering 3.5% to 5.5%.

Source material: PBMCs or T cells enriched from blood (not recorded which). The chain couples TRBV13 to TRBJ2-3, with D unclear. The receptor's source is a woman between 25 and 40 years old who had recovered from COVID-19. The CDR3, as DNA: TGTGCCAGCAGCCACGCACTTACAGATACGCAGTATTTT. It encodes CASSHALTDTQYF.